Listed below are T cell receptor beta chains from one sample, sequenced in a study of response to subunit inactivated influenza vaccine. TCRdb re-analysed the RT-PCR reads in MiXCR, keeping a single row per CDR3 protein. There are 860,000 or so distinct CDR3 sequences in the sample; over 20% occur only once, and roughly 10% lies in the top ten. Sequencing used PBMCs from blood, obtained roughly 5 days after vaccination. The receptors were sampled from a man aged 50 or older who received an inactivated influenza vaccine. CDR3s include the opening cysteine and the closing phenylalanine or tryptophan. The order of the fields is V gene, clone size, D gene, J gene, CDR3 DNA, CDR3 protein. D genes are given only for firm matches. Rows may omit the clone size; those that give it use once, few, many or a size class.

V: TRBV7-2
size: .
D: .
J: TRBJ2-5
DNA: TGTGCCAGCAGCACCCACCGGGGAGAGACCCAGTACTTC
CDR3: CASSTHRGETQYF

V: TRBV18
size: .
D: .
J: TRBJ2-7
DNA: TGTGCCAGCTCACCATCGCGGGGCACGGCCTACGAGCAGTACTTC
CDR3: CASSPSRGTAYEQYF

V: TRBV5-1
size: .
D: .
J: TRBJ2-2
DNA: TGCGCCAGCTGGGGCAACACCGGGGAGCTGTTTTTT
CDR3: CASWGNTGELFF

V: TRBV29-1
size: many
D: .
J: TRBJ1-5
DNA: TGCAGTGTGACAGAAAATAGCAATCAGCCCCAGCATTTT
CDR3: CSVTENSNQPQHF

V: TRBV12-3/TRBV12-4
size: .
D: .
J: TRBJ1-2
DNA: TGTGCCAGCAGTTTAGGGGGTTTTGACTATGGCTACACCTTC
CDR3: CASSLGGFDYGYTF

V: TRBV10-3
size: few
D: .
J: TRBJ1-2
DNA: TGTGCCATCGGGAGACAGGCGTCAGGCTACACCTTC
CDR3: CAIGRQASGYTF

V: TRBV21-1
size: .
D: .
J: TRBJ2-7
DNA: TGTGCCAGCAGCAAACCCCACTCCTACGAGCAGTACTTC
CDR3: CASSKPHSYEQYF

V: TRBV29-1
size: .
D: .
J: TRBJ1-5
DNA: TGCAGCGTGGGGTCAGATGGGGTGCCCCAGCATTTT
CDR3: CSVGSDGVPQHF

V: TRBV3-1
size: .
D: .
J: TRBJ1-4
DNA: TGTGCCAGCAGCAGCAGGGCAGGGATGGTACCCGATGAAAAACTGTTTTTT
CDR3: CASSSRAGMVPDEKLFF

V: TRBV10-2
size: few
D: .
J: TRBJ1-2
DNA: TGCGCCAGCAGAACAGGGAGTTTATTCCTTGGCTACACCTTC
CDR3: CASRTGSLFLGYTF

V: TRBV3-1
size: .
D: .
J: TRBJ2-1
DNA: TGTGCCAGCAGCCAAGACCGTGACGACAGGAAACCCTACAATGAGCAGTTCTTC
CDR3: CASSQDRDDRKPYNEQFF

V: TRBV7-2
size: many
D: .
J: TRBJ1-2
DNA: TGTGCCAGCAGCTTACAGGCAGGGTTGTCAGCTAACTATGGCTACACCTTC
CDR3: CASSLQAGLSANYGYTF

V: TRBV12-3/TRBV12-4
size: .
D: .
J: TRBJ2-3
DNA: TGTGCCATCTCGATTACCAGGGGAACAGATACGCAGTATTTT
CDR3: CAISITRGTDTQYF

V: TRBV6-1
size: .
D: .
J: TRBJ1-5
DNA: TGTGCCAGCAGCGACGGCCCACAGAATAGCAATCAGCCCCAGCATTTT
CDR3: CASSDGPQNSNQPQHF

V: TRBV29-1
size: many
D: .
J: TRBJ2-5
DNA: TGCAGCGCCAGGGGGGAGGCGGGAAAAGAGACCCAGTACTTC
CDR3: CSARGEAGKETQYF

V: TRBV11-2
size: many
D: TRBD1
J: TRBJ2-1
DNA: TGTGCCAGCAGCGCGGGAAACAGGGGGTGGAGCTCCTACAATGAGCAGTTCTTC
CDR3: CASSAGNRGWSSYNEQFF

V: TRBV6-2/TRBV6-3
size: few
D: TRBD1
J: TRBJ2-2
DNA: TGTGCCAGCAGACGCCCCAGGACAGGGGGTTTCGGGGAGCTGTTTTTT
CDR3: CASRRPRTGGFGELFF

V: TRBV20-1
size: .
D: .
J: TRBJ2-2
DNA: TGCAGTGCTAGCCAACCCACTGGCACCGGGGAGCTGTTTTTT
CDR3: CSASQPTGTGELFF

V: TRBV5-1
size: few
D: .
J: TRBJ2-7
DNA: TGCGCCAGCAGCTTGGCTTCCTCAGGGTCCCAATCCTACGAGCAGTACTTC
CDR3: CASSLASSGSQSYEQYF

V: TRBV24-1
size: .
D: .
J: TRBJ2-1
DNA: TGTGCCACCTCCAAAGGGGGGGCGATTAATGAGCAGTTCTTC
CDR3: CATSKGGAINEQFF

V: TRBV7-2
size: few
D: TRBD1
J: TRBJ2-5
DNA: TGTGCCAGCAGCCAGATCACAGGGGGCACGGAGACCCAGTACTTC
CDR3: CASSQITGGTETQYF

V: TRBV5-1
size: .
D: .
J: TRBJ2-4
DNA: TGCGCCAGCAGCCCCACGACAAGAGGGAGAGAAAACATTCAGTACTTC
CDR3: CASSPTTRGRENIQYF

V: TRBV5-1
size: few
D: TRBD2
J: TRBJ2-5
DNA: TGCGCCAGCAGCTTGTTCACTAGCGGGGGGGAAGAGACCCAGTACTTC
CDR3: CASSLFTSGGEETQYF

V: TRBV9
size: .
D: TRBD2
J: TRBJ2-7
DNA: TGTGCCAGCAGCGTAGCTGGTGCGGGAGGAACCTACGAGCAGTACTTC
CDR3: CASSVAGAGGTYEQYF

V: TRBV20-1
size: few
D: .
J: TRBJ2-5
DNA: TGCAGTGCTAGAATAGCGTGGGGCGCGGAGACCCAGTACTTC
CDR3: CSARIAWGAETQYF

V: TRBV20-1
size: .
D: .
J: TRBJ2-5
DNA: TGCAGTGCTAGTTTGGCCCCCCGGGGTAGCGGCCAAGAGACCCAGTACTTC
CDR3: CSASLAPRGSGQETQYF

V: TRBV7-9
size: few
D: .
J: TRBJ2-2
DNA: TGTGCCAGCAGCTTAGTCGACAGCACCGGGGAGCTGTTTTTT
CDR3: CASSLVDSTGELFF

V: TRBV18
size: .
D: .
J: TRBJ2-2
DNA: TGTGCCAGCTCACCACAGGTTGCAGGGAGCGACACCGGGGAGCTGTTTTTT
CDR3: CASSPQVAGSDTGELFF

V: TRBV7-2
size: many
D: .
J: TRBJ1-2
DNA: TGTGCCAGCAGCTTAGGGTTAATTGGCCGACCACCCAACTATGGCTACACCTTC
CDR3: CASSLGLIGRPPNYGYTF

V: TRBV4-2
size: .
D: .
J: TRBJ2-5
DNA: TGTGCCAGCAGCCAAGATAATGGAGGGGGTCGGGAGACCCAGTACTTC
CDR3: CASSQDNGGGRETQYF

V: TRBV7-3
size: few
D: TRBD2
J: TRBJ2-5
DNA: TGTGCCAGCAGCTTAGACGGACTAGCGTCTGAGACCCAGTACTTC
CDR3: CASSLDGLASETQYF

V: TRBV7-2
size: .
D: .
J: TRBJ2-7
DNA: TGTGCCGGGGGTTTTTCCGGTTCGTACGAGCAGTACTTC
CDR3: CAGGFSGSYEQYF

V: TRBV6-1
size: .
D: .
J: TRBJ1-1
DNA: TGTGCCAGCGGCGACTACGGGAAGAACACTGAAGCTTTCTTT
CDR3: CASGDYGKNTEAFF

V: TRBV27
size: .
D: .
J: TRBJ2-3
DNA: TGTGCCAGCAGTTGGGGGCTGACTAGCACAGATACGCAGTATTTT
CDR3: CASSWGLTSTDTQYF

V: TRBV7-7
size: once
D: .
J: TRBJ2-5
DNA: TGTGCCAGCAGCCGTACATACGGAGCTCAGTACCAAGAGACCCAGTACTTC
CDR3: CASSRTYGAQYQETQYF

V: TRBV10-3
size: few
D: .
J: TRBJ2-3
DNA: TGTGCCATCAGTGGTCCTAGAGATACGCAGTATTTT
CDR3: CAISGPRDTQYF

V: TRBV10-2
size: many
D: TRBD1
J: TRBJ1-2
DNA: TGCGCCAGCACCATGACCGACAGGGTCGGCAGCTACACCTTC
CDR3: CASTMTDRVGSYTF

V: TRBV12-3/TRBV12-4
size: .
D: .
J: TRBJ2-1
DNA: TGTGCCAGCAACCTGGGCTTTAGCAATGAGCAGTTCTTC
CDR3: CASNLGFSNEQFF

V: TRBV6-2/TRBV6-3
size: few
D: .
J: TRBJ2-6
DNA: TGTGCCAGCAGTTACTCGGAAAGGACACCGCTGACTTTC
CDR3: CASSYSERTPLTF

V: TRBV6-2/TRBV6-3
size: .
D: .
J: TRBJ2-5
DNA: TGTGCCAGCAAACCCCTCGACTTCCCCAAGGAGACCCAGTACTTC
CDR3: CASKPLDFPKETQYF

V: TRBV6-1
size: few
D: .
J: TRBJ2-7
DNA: TGTGCCAGCAACACACGCGGCGGTTCGTACGAGCAGTACTTC
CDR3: CASNTRGGSYEQYF

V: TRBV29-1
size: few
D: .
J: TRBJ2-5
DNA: TGCAGCGTTGTTCCCCAGGGAGCCCATGAGACCCAGTACTTC
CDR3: CSVVPQGAHETQYF

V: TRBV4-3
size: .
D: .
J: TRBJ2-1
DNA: TGCGCCAGCAGCCAAGTAGCCAACGGCAATGAGCAGTTCTTC
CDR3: CASSQVANGNEQFF

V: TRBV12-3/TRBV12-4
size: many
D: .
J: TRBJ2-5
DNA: TGTGCCAGCAGTCCCCGTTCTTGGGGAATCGGAGAGACCCAGTACTTC
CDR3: CASSPRSWGIGETQYF

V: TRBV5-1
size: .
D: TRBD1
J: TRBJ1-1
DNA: TGCGCCAGCAGCCCTGGGACAGGGGGCCTCATGAACACTGAAGCTTTCTTT
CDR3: CASSPGTGGLMNTEAFF

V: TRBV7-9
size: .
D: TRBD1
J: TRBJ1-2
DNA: TGTGCCAGCAGCTTAGAGGGGGACAGGGCGGTGATCTATGGCTACACCTTC
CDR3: CASSLEGDRAVIYGYTF

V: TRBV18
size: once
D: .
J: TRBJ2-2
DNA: TGTGCCAGCTCACCACCTACCACCACCATCGGGGAGCTGTTTTTT
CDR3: CASSPPTTTIGELFF

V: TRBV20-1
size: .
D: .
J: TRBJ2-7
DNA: TGCAGTGCCCAAAGAGCTGTGCAGGGAACCTACGAGCAGTACTTC
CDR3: CSAQRAVQGTYEQYF

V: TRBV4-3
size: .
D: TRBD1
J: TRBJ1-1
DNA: TGCGCCAGCAGCCAAGATGAACCCAACAGGGGTCCTGAAGCTTTCTTT
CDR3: CASSQDEPNRGPEAFF

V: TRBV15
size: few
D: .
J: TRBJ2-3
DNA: TGTGCCACCAGCAGAGGGGCAAGCACAGATACGCAGTATTTT
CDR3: CATSRGASTDTQYF

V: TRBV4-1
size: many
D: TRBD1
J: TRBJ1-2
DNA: TGCGCCAGCAGCCAATCGGGACAGGTTAACTATGGCTACACCTTC
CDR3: CASSQSGQVNYGYTF

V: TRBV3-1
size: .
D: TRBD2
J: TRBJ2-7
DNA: TGTGCCAGCGGCGGGGGTTCGGCTTACGAGCAGTACTTC
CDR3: CASGGGSAYEQYF